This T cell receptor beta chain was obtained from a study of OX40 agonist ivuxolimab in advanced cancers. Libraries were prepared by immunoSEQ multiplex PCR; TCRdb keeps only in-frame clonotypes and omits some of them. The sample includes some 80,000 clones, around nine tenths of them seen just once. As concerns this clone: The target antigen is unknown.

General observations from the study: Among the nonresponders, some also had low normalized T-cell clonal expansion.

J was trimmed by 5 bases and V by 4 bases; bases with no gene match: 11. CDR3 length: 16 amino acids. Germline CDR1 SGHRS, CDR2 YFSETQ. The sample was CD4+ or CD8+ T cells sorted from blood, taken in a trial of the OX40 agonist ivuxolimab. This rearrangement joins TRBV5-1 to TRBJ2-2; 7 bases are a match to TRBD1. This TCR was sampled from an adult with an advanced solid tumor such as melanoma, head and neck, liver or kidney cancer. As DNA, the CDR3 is TGCGCCAGCAGCCCAACCCCAAGACAGGGAACCGGGGAGCTGTTTTTT. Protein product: CASSPTPRQGTGELFF. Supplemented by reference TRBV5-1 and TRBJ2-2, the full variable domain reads KAGVTQTPRYLIKTRGQQVTLSCSPISGHRSVSWYQQTPGQGLQFLFEYFSETQRNKGNFPGRFSGRQFSNSRSEMNVSTLELGDSALYLCASSPTPRQGTGELFFGEGSRLTVL.